Listed below are T cell receptor beta chains from one sample, sequenced in a study of post-analysis software for immune sequencing data. Each CDR3 protein is one row after TCRdb ran MiXCR on the PCR reads. The table records about 820,000 distinct CDR3 sequences, about 50% of them present only once. The sequenced sample consisted of blood. All receptors derive from a girl aged 5-17 years with multiple sclerosis. The CDR3 runs from the conserved cysteine through the conserved F or W. Fields, in order: V gene, D gene, J gene, clone size, CDR3 DNA, CDR3 protein. A D gene is named only where the DNA matches it firmly. Clone size, where shown, is once, few, many, or a class for clones that have expanded.

>TRBV19|-|TRBJ2-1|-
TGTGCCAGTATCGGGGGCCCCTACAATGAGCAGTTCTTC
CASIGGPYNEQFF
>TRBV7-2|-|TRBJ2-5|once
TGTGCCAGCAGCTTAGTAGCAGGCCCCCGGGAGACCCAGTACTTC
CASSLVAGPRETQYF
>TRBV6-5|-|TRBJ1-2|-
TGTGCCAGCAGTTACTCGAGAGCTAACTATGGCTACACCTTC
CASSYSRANYGYTF
>TRBV6-5|-|TRBJ1-2|-
TGTGCCAGCAGCTCCCCAACTGGCTACACCTTC
CASSSPTGYTF
>TRBV7-9|TRBD1|TRBJ1-1|few
TGTGCCAGCAGCCAGGGACAGTACACTGAAGCTTTCTTT
CASSQGQYTEAFF
>TRBV12-5|TRBD1|TRBJ2-7|once
TGTGCTAGTGGCCCCCGGGACAGGCCCTCCTACGAGCAGTACTTC
CASGPRDRPSYEQYF
>TRBV4-1|-|TRBJ2-7|-
TGCGCCAGCAGCCCCGGACTGGGCTCCTACGAGCAGTACTTC
CASSPGLGSYEQYF
>TRBV12-3/TRBV12-4|TRBD2|TRBJ2-5|-
TGTGCCAGCAGCCCCGGCAGCGGGAGTCCTGGGGCGACCCAGTACTTC
CASSPGSGSPGATQYF
>TRBV20-1|-|TRBJ1-1|few
TGCAGTGCTAGAGGTGGAACTGAAGCTTTCTTT
CSARGGTEAFF
>TRBV5-1|-|TRBJ2-3|-
TGCGCCAGCAGCCCACCTACAAGCACAGATACGCAGTATTTT
CASSPPTSTDTQYF
>TRBV9|-|TRBJ2-2|-
TGTGCCGGCAGCTTCCGGGGGCGGAACGAAGGTACCGGGGAGCTGTTTTTT
CAGSFRGRNEGTGELFF
>TRBV5-5|TRBD1|TRBJ2-7|-
TGTGCCAGCAGCCCGTCCTGGGGACAGGGAAGGTCCTACGAGCAGTACTTC
CASSPSWGQGRSYEQYF
>TRBV27|TRBD2|TRBJ2-7|-
TGTGCCAGCAAAAGGGCGGGAGAGGCTTACGAGCAGTACTTC
CASKRAGEAYEQYF
>TRBV7-9|-|TRBJ2-7|-
TGTGCCAGCAGCCCCCCGACCCCATCCTACGAGCAGTACTTC
CASSPPTPSYEQYF
>TRBV20-1|-|TRBJ2-6|-
TGCAGTGCTACATACACTGAGTCCTCTGGGGCCAACGTCCTGACTTTC
CSATYTESSGANVLTF
>TRBV27|-|TRBJ2-3|-
TGTGCCAGCAGTTTAAGGAAGGGTCCATATACGCAGTATTTT
CASSLRKGPYTQYF
>TRBV6-1|TRBD2|TRBJ2-7|few
TGTGCCAGCAGTGCGGGGACTAGCGAAGCCTACGAGCAGTACTTC
CASSAGTSEAYEQYF
>TRBV12-3/TRBV12-4|-|TRBJ2-7|-
TGTGCCAGCAGTCCCAGTTACAGGGAAACGAACTACGAGCAGTACTTC
CASSPSYRETNYEQYF
>TRBV5-1|-|TRBJ1-1|-
TGCGCCAGCAGGGACGGGGGGATGAACACTGAAGCTTTCTTT
CASRDGGMNTEAFF
>TRBV7-6|-|TRBJ2-7|-
TGTGCCAGCAGCTTAGAGGAGGCGGGCAGCCTTAAAATCACCTACGAGCAGTACTTC
CASSLEEAGSLKITYEQYF
>TRBV29-1|TRBD1|TRBJ1-2|-
TGCAGCGTTGGGACTCCAGGGGGCGGCTATGGCTACACCTTC
CSVGTPGGGYGYTF
>TRBV5-1|-|TRBJ2-7|-
TGCGCCAGCAGCTTGGGTTTGGCTCCCCGCGGGCCCTACGAGCAGTACTTC
CASSLGLAPRGPYEQYF
>TRBV29-1|-|TRBJ2-1|-
TGCAGCGTGGAACGCAGAGGAGACTACAATGAGCAGTTCTTC
CSVERRGDYNEQFF
>TRBV7-2|TRBD1|TRBJ1-1|-
TGTGCCAGCAGCTCTTGGCAGGGGGAGGCGAGAGCTTTCTTT
CASSSWQGEARAFF
>TRBV6-1|TRBD1|TRBJ1-1|-
TGTGCCAGCAGTGACCCCAGGACAGGGAGGTGGACTGAAGCTTTCTTT
CASSDPRTGRWTEAFF
>TRBV6-5|-|TRBJ1-2|-
TGTGCCAGCGGAAGATATGGCTACACCTTC
CASGRYGYTF
>TRBV7-7|TRBD2|TRBJ2-1|-
TGTGCTAGCGCCCTGGCGGGAGCCAATGAGCAGTTCTTC
CASALAGANEQFF
>TRBV20-1|-|TRBJ2-4|-
TGCAGTGCCTTACAGGGTAGCAAAAACATTCAGTACTTC
CSALQGSKNIQYF
>TRBV12-3/TRBV12-4|-|TRBJ1-2|-
TGTGCCAGCAGTTTCGACAGGCTTGTGGGGGGCTACACCTTC
CASSFDRLVGGYTF
>TRBV7-9|-|TRBJ2-3|-
TGTGCCAGCAGCGATATACGGGACGGAGCCACAGATACGCAGTATTTT
CASSDIRDGATDTQYF
>TRBV5-1|-|TRBJ1-1|-
TGCGCCAGCAGCTTGTTTCAGAGACCGTTCATGAACACTGAAGCTTTCTTT
CASSLFQRPFMNTEAFF
>TRBV7-8|-|TRBJ1-2|-
TGTGCCAGCAGCTTAGGGAGGACCTATGGCTACACCTTC
CASSLGRTYGYTF